Each of the 4 T cell receptor beta chains below was sequenced from the same sample in a study of shared clonotypes between healthy human individuals. Data came from immunoSEQ multiplex PCR; TCRdb stores just in-frame clones and leaves some out. In the table there are hundreds of thousands of clones, approximately 73% of which are singletons. What was sequenced was memory CD4+ T cells sorted from blood. Subset reported: CD45RA-negative fraction. The origin of the receptors is a woman between 25 and 40 years old in good health.

As to this clone: This sample also contains other DNA sequences that code for the same CDR3. The rearrangement joins TRBV10-1 to TRBJ2-7; 9 positions agree with TRBD2. Germline CDR1 and CDR2: WNHNN and SYGVQD (reference sequence). Germline trimming cut 6 bases from V and 3 bases from J; bases unmatched to any gene: 9. This CDR3 region has 15 residues. CDR3 coding DNA: TGCGCCAGCAGCGAGACTAGCGGTCTGAACTACGAGCAGTACTTC. Amino acids: CASSETSGLNYEQYF.

The chain links TRBV19 to TRBJ2-1; 12 nucleotides agree with TRBD2. This CDR3 contains 16 residues. Germline V gene lookup returns CDR1 LNHDA and CDR2 SQIVND (reference sequence). The J segment lost 1 base and the V segment lost 6 bases, leaving 4 bases of the junction unmatched. The CDR3: CASRPTSGGSYNEQFF. The DNA for the CDR3 is TGTGCCAGTAGGCCGACTAGCGGGGGTTCCTACAATGAGCAGTTCTTC.

The V and J genes are TRBV19 and TRBJ2-5; 12 bases line up with TRBD1. Germline V gene sequence: CDR1 LNHDA, CDR2 SQIVND (reference sequence). There are 17 residues in the CDR3. With V trimmed by 4 bases and J by 4 bases, 10 bases remained unmatched. The CDR3 is CASSRSGTGGAGETQYF. For the CDR3, the DNA is TGTGCCAGTAGTAGATCCGGGACAGGGGGCGCGGGAGAGACCCAGTACTTC. Together with reference TRBV19 and TRBJ2-5, the CDR3 gives the full variable domain: DGGITQSPKYLFRKEGQNVTLSCEQNLNHDAMYWYRQDPGQGLRLIYYSQIVNDFQKGDIAEGYSVSREKKESFPLTVTSAQKNPTAFYLCASSRSGTGGAGETQYFGPGTRLLVL.

V gene TRBV5-1 combines with J gene TRBJ2-3, with 12 positions matching TRBD1. Germline lookup yields CDR1 SGHRS and CDR2 YFSETQ. The CDR3 contains 20 residues. Losses at the gene ends were 7 bases for V and 0 bases for J; bases not matched to a gene: 18. The DNA for the CDR3 is TGCGCCAGCCGCATCACCGGGACAGGGGGCGCCCAGCGGAGCACAGATACGCAGTATTTT. It translates to CASRITGTGGAQRSTDTQYF.